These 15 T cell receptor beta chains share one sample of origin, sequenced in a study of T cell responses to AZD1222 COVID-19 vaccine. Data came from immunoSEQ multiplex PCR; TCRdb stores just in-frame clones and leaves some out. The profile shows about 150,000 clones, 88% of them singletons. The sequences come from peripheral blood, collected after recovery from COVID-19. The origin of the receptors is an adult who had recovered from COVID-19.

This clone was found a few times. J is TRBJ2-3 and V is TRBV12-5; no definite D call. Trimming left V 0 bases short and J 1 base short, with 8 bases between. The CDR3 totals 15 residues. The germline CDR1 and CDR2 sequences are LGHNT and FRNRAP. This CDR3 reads CASGLVVSGTDTQYF. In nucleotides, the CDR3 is TGTGCTAGTGGTTTGGTAGTTTCCGGCACAGATACGCAGTATTTT.

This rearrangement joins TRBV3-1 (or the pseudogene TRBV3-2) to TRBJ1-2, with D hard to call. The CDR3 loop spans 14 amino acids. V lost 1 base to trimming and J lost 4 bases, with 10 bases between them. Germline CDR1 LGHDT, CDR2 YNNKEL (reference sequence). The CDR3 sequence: CASSQGQAGYGYTF. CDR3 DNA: TGTGCCAGCAGCCAAGGGCAGGCCGGCTATGGCTACACCTTC.

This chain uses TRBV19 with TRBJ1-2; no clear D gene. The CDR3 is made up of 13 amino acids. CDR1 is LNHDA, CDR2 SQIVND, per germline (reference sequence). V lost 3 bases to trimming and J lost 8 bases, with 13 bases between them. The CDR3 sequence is CASSIPSLWGYTF. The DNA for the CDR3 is TGTGCCAGTAGTATTCCGTCCCTTTGGGGCTACACCTTC.

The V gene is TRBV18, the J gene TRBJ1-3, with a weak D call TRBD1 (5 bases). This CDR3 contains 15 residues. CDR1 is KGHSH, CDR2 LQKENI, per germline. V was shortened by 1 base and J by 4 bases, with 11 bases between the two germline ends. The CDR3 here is CASSPRQGLGNTIYF. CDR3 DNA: TGTGCCAGCTCACCACGCCAGGGCTTAGGAAACACCATATATTTT.

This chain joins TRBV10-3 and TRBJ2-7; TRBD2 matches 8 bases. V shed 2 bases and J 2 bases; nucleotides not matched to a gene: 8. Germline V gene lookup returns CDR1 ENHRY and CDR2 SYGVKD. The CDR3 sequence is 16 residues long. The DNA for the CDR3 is TGTGCCATCAGTGAGAATAAAGCGGGGGTTCCCTACGAGCAGTACTTC. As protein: CAISENKAGVPYEQYF.

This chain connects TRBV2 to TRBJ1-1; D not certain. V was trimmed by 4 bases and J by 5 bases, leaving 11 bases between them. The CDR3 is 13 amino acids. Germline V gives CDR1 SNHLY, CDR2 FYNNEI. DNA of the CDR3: TGTGCCAGCAGTGTCGGTAGAGGAACTGAAGCTTTCTTT. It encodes CASSVGRGTEAFF.

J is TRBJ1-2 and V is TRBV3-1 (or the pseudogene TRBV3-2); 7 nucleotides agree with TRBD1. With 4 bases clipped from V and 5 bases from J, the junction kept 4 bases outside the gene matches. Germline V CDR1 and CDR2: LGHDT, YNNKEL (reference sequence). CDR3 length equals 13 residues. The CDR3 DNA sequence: TGTGCCAGCAGCCCAACAGGGGAGTATGGCTACACCTTC. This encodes CASSPTGEYGYTF.

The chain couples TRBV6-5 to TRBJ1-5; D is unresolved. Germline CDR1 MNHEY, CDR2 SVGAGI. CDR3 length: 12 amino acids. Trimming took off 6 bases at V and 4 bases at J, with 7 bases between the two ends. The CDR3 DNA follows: TGTGCCAGCAGGGACCCTAATCAGCCCCAGCATTTT. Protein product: CASRDPNQPQHF.

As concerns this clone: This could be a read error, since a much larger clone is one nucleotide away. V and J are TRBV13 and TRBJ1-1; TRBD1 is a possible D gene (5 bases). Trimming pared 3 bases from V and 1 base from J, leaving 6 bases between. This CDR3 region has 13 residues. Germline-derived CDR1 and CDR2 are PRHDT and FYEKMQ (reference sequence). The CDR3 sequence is CASSLGGNTEAFF. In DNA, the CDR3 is TGTGCCAGCAGCTTGGGGGGGAACACTGAAGCTTTCTTT.

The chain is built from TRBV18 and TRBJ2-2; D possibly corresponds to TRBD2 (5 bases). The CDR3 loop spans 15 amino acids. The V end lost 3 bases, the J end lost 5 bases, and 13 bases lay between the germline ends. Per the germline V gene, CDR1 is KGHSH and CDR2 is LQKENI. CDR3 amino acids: CASSPLLPGTGELFF. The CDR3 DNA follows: TGTGCCAGCTCACCCTTACTGCCGGGAACCGGGGAGCTGTTTTTT.

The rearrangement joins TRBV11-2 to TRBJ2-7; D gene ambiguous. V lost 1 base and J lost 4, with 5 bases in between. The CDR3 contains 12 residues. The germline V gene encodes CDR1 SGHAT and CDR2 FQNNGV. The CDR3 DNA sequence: TGTGCCAGCAGCTTAGGTGCGTACGAGCAGTACTTC. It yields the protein CASSLGAYEQYF.

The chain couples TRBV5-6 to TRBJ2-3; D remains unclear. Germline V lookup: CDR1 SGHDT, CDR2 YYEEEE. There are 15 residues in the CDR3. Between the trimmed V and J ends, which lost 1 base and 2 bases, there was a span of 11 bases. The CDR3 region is CASSLLQFNTDTQYF. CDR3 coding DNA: TGTGCCAGCAGCTTGCTTCAGTTTAACACAGATACGCAGTATTTT.

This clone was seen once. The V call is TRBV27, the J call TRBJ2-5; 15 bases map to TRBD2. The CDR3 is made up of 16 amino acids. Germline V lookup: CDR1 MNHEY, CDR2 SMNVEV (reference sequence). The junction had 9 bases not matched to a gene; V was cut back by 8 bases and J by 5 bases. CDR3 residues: CASRTSGRGIWETQYF. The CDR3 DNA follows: TGTGCCAGCCGGACTAGCGGGAGGGGGATATGGGAGACCCAGTACTTC.

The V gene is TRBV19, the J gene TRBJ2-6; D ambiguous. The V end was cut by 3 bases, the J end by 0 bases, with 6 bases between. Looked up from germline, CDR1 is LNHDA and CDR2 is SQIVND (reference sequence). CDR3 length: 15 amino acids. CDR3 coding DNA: TGTGCCAGTAGTATCCTGGTCTCTGGGGCCAACGTCCTGACTTTC. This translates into CASSILVSGANVLTF.

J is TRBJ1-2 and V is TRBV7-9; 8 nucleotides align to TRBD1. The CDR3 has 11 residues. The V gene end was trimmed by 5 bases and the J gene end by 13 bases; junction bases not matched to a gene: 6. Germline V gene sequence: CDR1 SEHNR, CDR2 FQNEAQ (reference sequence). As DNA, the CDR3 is TGTGCCAGCAGCACGGACAGGGCGCTCACCTTC. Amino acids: CASSTDRALTF.